The entry below gives a single T cell receptor beta chain sequence along with its context. Its specificity is unknown. This sample stems from a study of shared clonotypes between healthy human individuals. General study points: The sharing of 5% to 5.5% of naive CD4 clonotypes was seen across a handful of donors.

Method: immunoSEQ multiplex PCR; TCRdb's copy keeps in-frame clones and lacks some. The sample shows some 1,400,000 clones, around 97% of them seen only once. V lost 5 bases and J lost 2, with 12 bases in between. CDR3 length: 14 residues. Germline CDR1 reads MDHEN; CDR2 reads SYDVKM. Material: naive CD4+ T cells sorted from blood. The subset denotes: CD45RA+ positively selected. This clonotype was obtained from a man aged 25 to 40 in good health. The chain recombines TRBV28 with TRBJ1-2; no clear D. This chain's CDR3 is CASSEPGWNYGYTF. In DNA form, the CDR3 reads TGTGCCAGCAGTGAGCCCGGGTGGAACTATGGCTACACCTTC.